The 23 T cell receptor beta chains given below trace back to one sample, sequenced in a study of blood T cell repertoires in COVID-19. The data were produced by immunoSEQ multiplex PCR, yet TCRdb's version contains in-frame clones alone and is incomplete. The data contain around 94,000 clones, under 90% of them singletons. The sample consisted of peripheral blood. These receptors originate from a human donor in a cohort sampled during active COVID-19.

This sequence joins TRBV6-5 and TRBJ1-3, with unresolved D. Germline V gene lookup returns CDR1 MNHEY and CDR2 SVGAGI. V dropped 8 bases and J dropped 0 bases, with 11 bases sitting between them. This CDR3 has 14 amino acids. The DNA for the CDR3 is TGTGCCAGCCTTACTAGCTTCTCTGGAAACACCATATATTTT. Protein: CASLTSFSGNTIYF.

A single count supports this clone. The CDR3 nucleotides read TGCGCCAGCAGCCAAGGCCGGGACAGGGGTTTATCACCCCTCCACTTT. Translation: CASSQGRDRGLSPLHF. J is TRBJ1-6 and V is TRBV4-1; TRBD1 aligns across 10 bases. There are 16 residues in the CDR3. J lost 10 bases, V lost 1 base, and 7 bases had no gene match. The germline V gene has CDR1 MGHRA and CDR2 YSYEKL.

The chain is built from TRBV28 and TRBJ2-1, with D uncertain. The CDR3 consists of 11 residues. Germline V lookup: CDR1 MDHEN, CDR2 SYDVKM. Trimming shortened V by 5 bases and J by 7 bases, and 6 bases separated the two germline ends. CDR3 loop: CASSPRNEQFF. The CDR3 nucleotides are TGTGCCAGCAGTCCGAGAAATGAGCAGTTCTTC.

This clone was counted only a few times. V usage is TRBV28 and J usage is TRBJ2-2; perhaps TRBD1 as D (5 bases). Trimming took off 3 bases at V and 6 bases at J, with 8 bases between the two ends. Germline V lookup: CDR1 MDHEN, CDR2 SYDVKM. CDR3 length: 13 residues. CDR3: CASSFRESGELFF. CDR3 nucleotides: TGTGCCAGCAGTTTCAGGGAATCCGGGGAGCTGTTTTTT.

This clone was counted once. The gene calls are TRBV29-1 and TRBJ2-2; 13 nucleotides line up with TRBD2. The CDR3 loop spans 18 amino acids. Germline trimming cut 5 bases from V and 1 base from J; bases unmatched to any gene: 10. Germline V CDR1 and CDR2: SQVTM, ANQGSEA. In DNA, the CDR3 is TGCAGCGTTAGGACTAGCGGGAGTAGGGAGTTGAACACCGGGGAGCTGTTTTTT. Its protein product is CSVRTSGSRELNTGELFF.

The J gene is TRBJ1-3, the V gene TRBV11-2, with D tentatively TRBD1 (6 bases). The CDR3 runs to 14 residues. Trimming stripped 5 bases from V and 4 bases from J, with 12 bases between. Germline V lookup: CDR1 SGHAT, CDR2 FQNNGV. The CDR3 DNA reads as TGTGCCAGCAGCAATCAACAGGGCGGAAACACCATATATTTT. Translation gives CASSNQQGGNTIYF.

The chain's CDR3 is CASRRTGGGHEQYF. The CDR3 region has the DNA TGTGCCAGCAGAAGGACAGGGGGCGGACACGAGCAGTACTTC. The chain is built from TRBV6-5 and TRBJ2-7, with 11 bases aligning to TRBD1. The CDR3 runs to 14 residues. Germline V gene sequence: CDR1 MNHEY, CDR2 SVGAGI. The trim removed 6 bases at V and 5 bases at J, leaving 6 bases unmatched.

This clone came up a few times. V usage is TRBV30 and J usage is TRBJ1-5; TRBD1 might be the D (6 bases). CDR3 size: 13 residues. CDR1 GTSNPN and CDR2 SVGIG come from the germline V gene (reference sequence). Trimming removed 0 bases from V and 6 bases from J, with 9 bases in between. CDR3 amino acids: CAWSVQDSQPQHF. In DNA, the CDR3 is TGTGCCTGGAGTGTACAGGACAGTCAGCCCCAGCATTTT.

This clone was found once. The chain carries TRBV28 and TRBJ2-7; tentatively, D is TRBD2 (6 bases). CDR1 MDHEN and CDR2 SYDVKM come from the germline V gene. This CDR3 comprises 15 residues. Trimming left V 2 bases short and J 2 bases short, with 13 bases between. The CDR3, as DNA: TGTGCCAGCAGTTTAGGCGGGGACGGGACCTACGAGCAGTACTTC. Its protein product is CASSLGGDGTYEQYF.

The CDR3: CASSKPKREPYEQYF. CDR3 DNA sequence: TGTGCCAGCAGCAAACCGAAGCGGGAGCCCTACGAGCAGTACTTC. The genes are TRBV21-1 and TRBJ2-7; the table's D call of TRBD2 was not tested on the DNA. TRBV21-1 is recorded as a pseudogene. The CDR3 covers 15 residues.

This clone was counted between two and nine times. This chain links TRBV3-1 (or the pseudogene TRBV3-2) with TRBJ2-7; tentative D call: TRBD1 (5 bases). Germline CDR1 and CDR2: LGHDT and YNNKEL (reference sequence). V was clipped by 4 bases and J by 5 bases, with 15 bases between them. The length of the CDR3 is 14 residues. The CDR3 DNA reads as TGTGCCAGCAGCCCCCCCGGCAGGGCCCACGAGCAGTACTTC. Translated, it gives CASSPPGRAHEQYF.

The chain recombines TRBV19 with TRBJ1-5; 8 bases are shared with TRBD1. Germline CDR1 reads LNHDA; CDR2 reads SQIVND (reference sequence). The CDR3 has 15 residues. The J segment lost 2 bases and the V segment lost 4 bases, leaving 4 bases of the junction unmatched. The CDR3 protein is CASSKDRAGNQPQHF. In DNA, the CDR3 is TGTGCCAGTAGTAAGGACAGGGCTGGCAATCAGCCCCAGCATTTT.

V usage is TRBV4-2 and J usage is TRBJ1-2, with D perhaps matching TRBD1 (5 bases). Germline CDR1 reads LGHNA; CDR2 reads YNFKEQ. Trimming stripped 4 bases from V and 4 bases from J, with 16 bases between. The CDR3 has 15 residues. CDR3 loop: CASSLKQQGGYGYTF. The CDR3, as DNA: TGTGCCAGCAGCCTAAAGCAGCAGGGCGGCTATGGCTACACCTTC.

This rearrangement joins TRBV7-9 to TRBJ1-2; 7 bases agree with TRBD1. The V gene end was trimmed by 5 bases and the J gene end by 5 bases; junction bases not matched to a gene: 8. CDR1 is SEHNR and CDR2 is FQNEAQ in the germline V gene (reference sequence). The CDR3 spans 14 residues. The CDR3, as DNA: TGTGCCAGCAGCCCACCGGGACAGCGGTATGGCTACACCTTC. This codes for CASSPPGQRYGYTF.

The chain is built from TRBV5-1 and TRBJ1-2; D unresolved. Germline CDR1 SGHRS, CDR2 YFSETQ. Trimming shortened V by 3 bases and J by 7 bases, and 13 bases separated the two germline ends. CDR3 length: 13 amino acids. The chain's CDR3 is CASSSREGGGYTF. CDR3 sequence (DNA): TGCGCCAGCAGCTCCCGGGAGGGTGGTGGCTACACCTTC.

This chain links TRBV2 with TRBJ2-6; D gene uncertain. V was trimmed by 6 bases and J by 0 bases, leaving 9 bases between them. This CDR3 is built from 15 residues. CDR1 and CDR2 from the germline V gene are SNHLY and FYNNEI. CDR3 sequence: CASRPRSSGANVLTF. As DNA, the CDR3 is TGTGCCAGCAGGCCCCGTAGCTCTGGGGCCAACGTCCTGACTTTC. The full variable domain, with the rest looked up from reference TRBV2 and TRBJ2-6, is EPEVTQTPSHQVTQMGQEVILRCVPISNHLYFYWYRQILGQKVEFLVSFYNNEISEKSEIFDDQFSVERPDGSNFTLKIRSTKLEDSAMYFCASRPRSSGANVLTFGAGSRLTVL.

The chain has TRBV2 and TRBJ2-7; 7 positions match TRBD2. V was clipped by 7 bases and J by 5 bases; unmatched bases: 11. This CDR3 contains 14 residues. The V gene's germline CDR1 is SNHLY and CDR2 FYNNEI. This CDR3 is CASNPSGRSDEQYF. The CDR3 nucleotides read TGTGCCAGCAACCCTAGCGGTCGGTCCGACGAGCAGTACTTC.

The chain joins TRBV5-5 to TRBJ1-4; no firm D call. The CDR3 contains 15 residues. Germline CDR1 and CDR2: SGHKS and YYEKEE (reference sequence). Trimming removed 1 base from V and 4 bases from J, with 11 bases in between. The DNA for the CDR3 is TGTGCCAGCAGCTTGAGTACCGGGAGTAATGAAAAACTGTTTTTT. Translating it yields CASSLSTGSNEKLFF. The entire variable domain, with the rest obtained from reference TRBV5-5 and TRBJ1-4, is as follows: DAGVTQSPTHLIKTRGQQVTLRCSPISGHKSVSWYQQVLGQGPQFIFQYYEKEERGRGNFPDRFSARQFPNYSSELNVNALLLGDSALYLCASSLSTGSNEKLFFGSGTQLSVL.

The V and J genes are TRBV5-1 and TRBJ2-3; 7 positions match TRBD2. The CDR3 extends over 17 amino acids. CDR1 is SGHRS, CDR2 YFSETQ, per germline. Trimming removed 2 bases from V and 6 bases from J; junction bases left unmatched: 15. CDR3 in DNA: TGCGCCAGCAGCTTACTCCCGGGGGGTGGGATCCGGGATACGCAGTATTTT. This encodes CASSLLPGGGIRDTQYF.

The chain has TRBV5-1 and TRBJ2-6, with 8 positions matching TRBD1. Germline V lookup: CDR1 SGHRS, CDR2 YFSETQ. V shed 3 bases, J shed 2 bases, and the junction held 4 bases outside the gene matches. CDR3 length equals 16 residues. The CDR3 bases are TGCGCCAGCAGCTGGATGGACAGGGCTGGGGCCAACGTCCTGACTTTC. It codes for CASSWMDRAGANVLTF.

The V and J genes are TRBV18 and TRBJ2-7; 10 bases line up with TRBD1. The CDR3 consists of 16 residues. J lost 2 bases, V lost 2 bases, and 6 bases had no gene match. Per the germline V gene, CDR1 is KGHSH and CDR2 is LQKENI. CDR3 sequence (DNA): TGTGCCAGCTCACCAAGGTCCGGGACAGGGGCCTACGAGCAGTACTTC. It specifies CASSPRSGTGAYEQYF.

The chain couples TRBV10-1 to TRBJ2-5, with 9 bases identical to TRBD1. Unmatched junction bases numbered 5, after V lost 5 bases and J lost 7 bases. Germline V gene lookup returns CDR1 WNHNN and CDR2 SYGVQD (reference sequence). The CDR3 totals 13 residues. The CDR3 DNA sequence: TGCGCCAGCAGTAAACAGGGGGCAGCGACCCAGTACTTC. This encodes CASSKQGAATQYF.

This clone was detected only once. The CDR3 bases are TGTGCCAGCAGCCGGAGGGAGAGAATGAACACTGAAGCTTTCTTT. Translating gives CASSRRERMNTEAFF. The V and J genes are TRBV4-2 and TRBJ1-1; D remains unclear. Deletions cut 4 bases from V and 0 bases from J, with 12 bases between. The CDR3 is made up of 15 amino acids. From germline, CDR1 is LGHNA and CDR2 YNFKEQ.